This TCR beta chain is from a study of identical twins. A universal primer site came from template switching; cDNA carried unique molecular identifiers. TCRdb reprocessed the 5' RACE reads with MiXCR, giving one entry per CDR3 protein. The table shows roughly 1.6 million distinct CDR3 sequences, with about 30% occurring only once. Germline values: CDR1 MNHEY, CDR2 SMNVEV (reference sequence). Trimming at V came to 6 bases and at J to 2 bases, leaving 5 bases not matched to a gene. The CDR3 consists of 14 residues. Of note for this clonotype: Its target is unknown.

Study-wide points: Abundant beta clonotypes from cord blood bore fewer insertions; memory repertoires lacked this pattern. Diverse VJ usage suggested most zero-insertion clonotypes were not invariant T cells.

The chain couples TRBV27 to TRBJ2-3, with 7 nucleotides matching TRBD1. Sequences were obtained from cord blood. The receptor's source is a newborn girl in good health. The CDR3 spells CASSIDRVTDTQYF. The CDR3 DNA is TGTGCCAGCAGCATCGACAGGGTCACAGATACGCAGTATTTT.